Below are 9 T cell receptor beta chains sequenced from a single sample in a study of T cell responses to AZD1222 COVID-19 vaccine. Repertoires were generated with immunoSEQ multiplex PCR, while TCRdb's copy carries only in-frame clones and drops some. This sample has about 170,000 clones, with 87% found just once. The input for sequencing was peripheral blood, taken 28 days after the second AZD1222 dose. These receptors were collected from an adult who received the AZD1222 COVID-19 vaccine.

The chain is built from TRBV6-6 and TRBJ2-2; D is uncertain. CDR1 is MNHNY and CDR2 is SVGAGI in the germline V gene (reference sequence). This CDR3 region has 14 residues. The V end lost 5 bases, the J end lost 0 bases, and 7 bases lay between the germline ends. For the CDR3, the DNA is TGTGCCAGCAGTCAGACACCGAACACCGGGGAGCTGTTTTTT. Translated: CASSQTPNTGELFF.

The gene calls are TRBV11-1 and TRBJ1-2, with TRBD1 as a possible D gene (5 bases). The CDR3 consists of 15 residues. CDR1 and CDR2 (germline): SGHAT, FQDESV (reference sequence). V gave up 7 bases and J gave up 8 bases, with 23 bases separating them. CDR3 in DNA: TGTGCCAGCACCCCCAAGGAACAGGCCCTTGAGGGCTACACCTTC. This codes for CASTPKEQALEGYTF.

The chain uses TRBV6-1 and TRBJ2-7, with D possibly matching TRBD2 (6 bases). The germline V gene encodes CDR1 MNHNS and CDR2 SASEGT. The length of the CDR3 is 14 residues. V was cut by 3 bases and J by 6 bases, with 15 bases left in between. The CDR3 DNA is TGTGCCAGCAGTGATCGGCGGGGTCCGGTCGAGCAGTACTTC. This translates into CASSDRRGPVEQYF.

The chain links TRBV4-1 to TRBJ2-7, with D hard to call. From germline, CDR1 is MGHRA and CDR2 YSYEKL. The CDR3 spans 14 residues. V lost 1 base, J lost 2 bases, and 9 bases lay in between. The DNA for the CDR3 is TGCGCCAGCAGCCAAGTAGGGTCAACCTACGAGCAGTACTTC. Encoded protein: CASSQVGSTYEQYF.

This rearrangement joins TRBV18 to TRBJ2-7; tentative D call: TRBD1 (6 bases). Germline V gives CDR1 KGHSH, CDR2 LQKENI. V dropped 2 bases and J dropped 6 bases, with 14 bases sitting between them. The CDR3 sequence is 14 residues long. The DNA for the CDR3 is TGTGCCAGCTCACCAGGGTCCACAGGGCGCGAGCAGTACTTC. This gives the protein CASSPGSTGREQYF.

The gene calls are TRBV3-1 (or the pseudogene TRBV3-2) and TRBJ2-1; TRBD1 might be the D (6 bases). The CDR3 sequence is 14 residues long. Looked up from germline, CDR1 is LGHDT and CDR2 is YNNKEL (reference sequence). V was trimmed by 5 bases and J by 5 bases, leaving 13 bases between them. Here the CDR3 reads CASSSDRRHNEQFF. As DNA, the CDR3 is TGTGCCAGCAGCTCCGACAGGAGGCACAATGAGCAGTTCTTC.

The V call is TRBV3-1 (or the pseudogene TRBV3-2), the J call TRBJ1-3; D call uncertain. Germline CDR1 and CDR2: LGHDT and YNNKEL (reference sequence). V was trimmed by 0 bases and J by 4 bases, leaving 10 bases between them. The length of the CDR3 is 15 residues. CDR3 in amino acids: CASSQDPAAGNTIYF. The CDR3 DNA reads TGTGCCAGCAGCCAAGATCCGGCAGCAGGAAACACCATATATTTT.

The gene calls are TRBV5-1 and TRBJ2-7; 11 positions agree with TRBD1. V was pared by 8 bases and J by 4 bases, with 5 bases of the junction left unmatched. The germline V gene has CDR1 SGHRS and CDR2 YFSETQ. CDR3 length: 13 amino acids. CDR3 nucleotide sequence: TGCGCCAGTCGGACAGGGGGCGGTTACGAGCAGTACTTC. It codes for CASRTGGGYEQYF.

J is TRBJ1-6 and V is TRBV18; no reliable D call. This CDR3 comprises 14 residues. Deletions cut 1 base from V and 15 bases from J, with 16 bases between. Germline CDR1 KGHSH, CDR2 LQKENI. CDR3 in amino acids: CASSPLMGHVGLHF. The CDR3 DNA sequence: TGTGCCAGCTCACCACTAATGGGTCATGTTGGCCTCCACTTT. Supplemented by reference TRBV18 and TRBJ1-6, the full variable domain reads NAGVMQNPRHLVRRRGQEARLRCSPMKGHSHVYWYRQLPEEGLKFMVYLQKENIIDESGMPKERFSAEFPKEGPSILRIQQVVRGDSAAYFCASSPLMGHVGLHFGNGTRLTVT.